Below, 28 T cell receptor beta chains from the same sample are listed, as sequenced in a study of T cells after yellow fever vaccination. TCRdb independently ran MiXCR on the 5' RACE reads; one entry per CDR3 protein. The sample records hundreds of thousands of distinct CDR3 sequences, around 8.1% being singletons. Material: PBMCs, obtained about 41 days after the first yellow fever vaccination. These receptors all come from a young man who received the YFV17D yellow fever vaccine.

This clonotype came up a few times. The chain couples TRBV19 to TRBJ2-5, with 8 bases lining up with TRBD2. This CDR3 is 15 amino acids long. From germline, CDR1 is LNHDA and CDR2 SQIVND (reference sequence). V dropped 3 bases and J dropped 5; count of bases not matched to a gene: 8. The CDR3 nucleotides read TGTGCCAGTAGTATGGATAGCGGGGCCCCGGAGACCCAGTACTTC. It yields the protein CASSMDSGAPETQYF.

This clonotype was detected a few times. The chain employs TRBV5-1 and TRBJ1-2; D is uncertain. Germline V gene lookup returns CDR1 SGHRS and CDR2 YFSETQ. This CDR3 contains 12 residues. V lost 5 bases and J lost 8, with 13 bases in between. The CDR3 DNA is TGCGCCAGCAGACGGGATACTGGCGGCTACACCTTC. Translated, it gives CASRRDTGGYTF. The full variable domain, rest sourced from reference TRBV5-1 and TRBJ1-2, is KAGVTQTPRYLIKTRGQQVTLSCSPISGHRSVSWYQQTPGQGLQFLFEYFSETQRNKGNFPGRFSGRQFSNSRSEMNVSTLELGDSALYLCASRRDTGGYTFGSGTRLTVV.

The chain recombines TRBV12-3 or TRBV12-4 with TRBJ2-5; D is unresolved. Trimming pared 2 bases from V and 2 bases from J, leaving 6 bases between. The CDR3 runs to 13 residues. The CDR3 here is CASSLILQETQYF. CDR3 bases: TGTGCCAGCAGTTTAATTCTACAAGAGACCCAGTACTTC.

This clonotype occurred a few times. The CDR3 DNA reads as TGTGCCAGCAGCCGAGGGACTAGCGGGGGGGCGGAGCAGTATTTT. Protein sequence: CASSRGTSGGAEQYF. The rearrangement links TRBV7-9 to TRBJ2-3; 16 nucleotides agree with TRBD2. This CDR3 has 15 amino acids. Germline V gives CDR1 SEHNR, CDR2 FQNEAQ (reference sequence). The trim removed 5 bases at V and 11 bases at J, leaving 7 bases unmatched.

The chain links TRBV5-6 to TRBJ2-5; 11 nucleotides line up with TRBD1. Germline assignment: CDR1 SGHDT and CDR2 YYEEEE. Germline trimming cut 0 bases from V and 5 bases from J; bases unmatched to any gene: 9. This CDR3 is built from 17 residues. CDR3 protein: CASSLVSGTGGLETQYF. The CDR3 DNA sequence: TGTGCCAGCAGCTTGGTGTCTGGGACAGGGGGTTTGGAGACCCAGTACTTC.

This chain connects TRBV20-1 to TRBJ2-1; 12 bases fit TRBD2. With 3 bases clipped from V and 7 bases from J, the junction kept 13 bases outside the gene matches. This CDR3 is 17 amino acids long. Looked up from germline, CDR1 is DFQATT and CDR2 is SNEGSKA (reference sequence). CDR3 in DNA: TGCAGTGCTAGCGCTAGCGGGGGGGCAATGGCTTGGAATGAGCAGTTCTTC. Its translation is CSASASGGAMAWNEQFF.

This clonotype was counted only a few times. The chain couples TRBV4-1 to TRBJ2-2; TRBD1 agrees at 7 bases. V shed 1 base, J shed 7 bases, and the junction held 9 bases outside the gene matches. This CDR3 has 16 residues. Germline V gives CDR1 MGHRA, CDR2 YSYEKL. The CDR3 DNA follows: TGCGCCAGCAGCCAAGTACAGGGGAAGAAAGGCGGGGAGCTGTTTTTT. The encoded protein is CASSQVQGKKGGELFF.

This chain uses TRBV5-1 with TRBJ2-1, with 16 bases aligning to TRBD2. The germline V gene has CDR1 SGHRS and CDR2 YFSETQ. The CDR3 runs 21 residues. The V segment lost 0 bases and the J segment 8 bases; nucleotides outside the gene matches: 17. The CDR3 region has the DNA TGCGCCAGCAGCTTGGAGGTTTGGGGGACTAGCGGGGGGGCCTCGCTGCATGAGCAGTTCTTC. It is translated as CASSLEVWGTSGGASLHEQFF.

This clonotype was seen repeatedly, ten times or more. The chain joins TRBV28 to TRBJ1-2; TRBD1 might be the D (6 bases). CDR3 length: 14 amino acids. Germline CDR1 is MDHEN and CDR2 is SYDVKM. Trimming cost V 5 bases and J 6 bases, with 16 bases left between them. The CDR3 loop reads CASSPAGERNGYTF. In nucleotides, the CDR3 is TGTGCCAGCAGTCCCGCAGGGGAACGGAATGGCTACACCTTC.

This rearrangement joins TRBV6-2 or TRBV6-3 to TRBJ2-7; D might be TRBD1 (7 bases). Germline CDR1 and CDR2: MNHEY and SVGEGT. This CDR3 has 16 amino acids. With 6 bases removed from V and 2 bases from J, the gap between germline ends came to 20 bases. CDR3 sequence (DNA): TGTGCCAGCAGCTTCGCAGGGGGGCTATGGACCTACGAGCAGTACTTC. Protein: CASSFAGGLWTYEQYF.

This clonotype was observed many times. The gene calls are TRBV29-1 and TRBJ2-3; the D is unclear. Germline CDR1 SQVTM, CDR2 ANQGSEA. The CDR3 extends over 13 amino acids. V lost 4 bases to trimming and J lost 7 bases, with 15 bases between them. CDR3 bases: TGCAGCGTTGCAGTCCGGGCCCCACATACGCAGTATTTT. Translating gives CSVAVRAPHTQYF.

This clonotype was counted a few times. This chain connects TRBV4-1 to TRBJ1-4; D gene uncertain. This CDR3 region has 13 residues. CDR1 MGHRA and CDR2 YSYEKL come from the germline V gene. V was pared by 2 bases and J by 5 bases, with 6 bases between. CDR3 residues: CASSQFPNEKLFF. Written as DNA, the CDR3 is TGCGCCAGCAGCCAATTCCCCAATGAAAAACTGTTTTTT.

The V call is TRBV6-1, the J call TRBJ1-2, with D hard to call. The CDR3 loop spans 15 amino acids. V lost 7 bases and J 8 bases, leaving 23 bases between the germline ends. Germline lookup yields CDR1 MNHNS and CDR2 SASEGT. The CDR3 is CASTSVNSGVGGYTF. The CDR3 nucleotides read TGTGCCAGCACCTCAGTTAATTCAGGAGTGGGAGGCTACACCTTC.

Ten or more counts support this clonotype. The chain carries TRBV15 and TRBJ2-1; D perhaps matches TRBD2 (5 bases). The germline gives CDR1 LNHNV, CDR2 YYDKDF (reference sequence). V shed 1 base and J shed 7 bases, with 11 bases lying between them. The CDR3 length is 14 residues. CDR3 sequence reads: CATSRVRAGNEQFF. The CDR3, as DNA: TGTGCCACCAGCAGAGTGAGGGCTGGGAATGAGCAGTTCTTC.

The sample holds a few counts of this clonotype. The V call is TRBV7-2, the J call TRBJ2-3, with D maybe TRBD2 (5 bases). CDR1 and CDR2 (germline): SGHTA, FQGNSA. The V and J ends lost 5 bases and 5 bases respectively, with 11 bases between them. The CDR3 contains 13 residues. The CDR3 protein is CASSPEDVDTQYF. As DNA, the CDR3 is TGTGCCAGCAGCCCGGAGGACGTAGATACGCAGTATTTT.

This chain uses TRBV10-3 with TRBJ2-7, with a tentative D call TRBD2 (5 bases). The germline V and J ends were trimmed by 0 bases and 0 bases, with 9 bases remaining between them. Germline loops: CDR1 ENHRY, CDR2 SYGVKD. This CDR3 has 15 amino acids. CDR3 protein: CAISESTGSSYEQYF. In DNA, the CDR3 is TGTGCCATCAGTGAGTCAACGGGGAGCTCCTACGAGCAGTACTTC.

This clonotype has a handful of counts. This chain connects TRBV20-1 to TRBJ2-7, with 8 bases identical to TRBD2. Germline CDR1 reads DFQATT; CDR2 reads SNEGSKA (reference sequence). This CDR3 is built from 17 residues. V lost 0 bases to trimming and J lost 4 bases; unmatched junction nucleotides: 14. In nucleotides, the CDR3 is TGCAGTGCTAGAGAACAGCGGGGGCTTCGAACGACATACGAGCAGTACGTC. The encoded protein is CSAREQRGLRTTYEQYV.

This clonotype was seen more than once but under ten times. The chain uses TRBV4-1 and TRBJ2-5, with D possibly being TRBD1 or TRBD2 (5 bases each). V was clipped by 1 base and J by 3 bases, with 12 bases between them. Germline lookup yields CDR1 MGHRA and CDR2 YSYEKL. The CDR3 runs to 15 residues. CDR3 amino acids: CASSQVTGPKETQYF. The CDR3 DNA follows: TGCGCCAGCAGCCAAGTCACGGGACCAAAAGAGACCCAGTACTTC.

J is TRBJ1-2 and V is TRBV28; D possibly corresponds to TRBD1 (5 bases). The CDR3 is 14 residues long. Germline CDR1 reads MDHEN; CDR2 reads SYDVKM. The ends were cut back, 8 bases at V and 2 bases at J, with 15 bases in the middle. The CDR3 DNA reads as TGTGCCAGCCTGAATGCTGGGACCAACTATGGCTACACCTTC. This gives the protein CASLNAGTNYGYTF.

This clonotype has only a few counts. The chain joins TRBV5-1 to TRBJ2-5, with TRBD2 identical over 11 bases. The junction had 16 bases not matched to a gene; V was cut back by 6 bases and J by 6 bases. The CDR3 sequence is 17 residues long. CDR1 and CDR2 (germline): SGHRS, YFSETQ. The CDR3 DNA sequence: TGCGCCAGCAACTCGGGGGCTAGCGGGGGGCATCAAAAGACCCAGTACTTC. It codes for CASNSGASGGHQKTQYF.

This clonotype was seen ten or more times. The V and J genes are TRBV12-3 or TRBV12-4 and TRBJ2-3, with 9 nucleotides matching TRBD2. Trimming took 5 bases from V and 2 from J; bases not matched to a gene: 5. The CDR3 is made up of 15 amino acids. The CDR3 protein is CASSALAGVTDTQYF. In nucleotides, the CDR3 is TGTGCCAGCAGTGCCTTAGCGGGGGTCACAGATACGCAGTATTTT.

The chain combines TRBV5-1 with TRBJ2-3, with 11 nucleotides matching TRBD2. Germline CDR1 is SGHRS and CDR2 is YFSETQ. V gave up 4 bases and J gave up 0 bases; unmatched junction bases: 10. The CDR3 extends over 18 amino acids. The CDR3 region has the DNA TGCGCCAGCAGCCCGCCGACTAGCGGGATTTCTAGCACAGATACGCAGTATTTT. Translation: CASSPPTSGISSTDTQYF.

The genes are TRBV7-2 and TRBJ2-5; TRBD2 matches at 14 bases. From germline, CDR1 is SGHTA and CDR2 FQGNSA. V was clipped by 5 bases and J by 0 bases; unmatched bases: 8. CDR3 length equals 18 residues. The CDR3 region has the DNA TGTGCCAGCAGCGCGGGACTAGCGGGGGAGATAAACCAAGAGACCCAGTACTTC. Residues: CASSAGLAGEINQETQYF.

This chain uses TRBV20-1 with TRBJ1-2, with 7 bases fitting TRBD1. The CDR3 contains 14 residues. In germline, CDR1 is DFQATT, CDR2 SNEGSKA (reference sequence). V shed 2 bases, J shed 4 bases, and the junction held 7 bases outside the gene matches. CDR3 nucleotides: TGCAGTGCTAGAACCGGGACAGACTTCTATGGCTACACCTTC. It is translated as CSARTGTDFYGYTF.

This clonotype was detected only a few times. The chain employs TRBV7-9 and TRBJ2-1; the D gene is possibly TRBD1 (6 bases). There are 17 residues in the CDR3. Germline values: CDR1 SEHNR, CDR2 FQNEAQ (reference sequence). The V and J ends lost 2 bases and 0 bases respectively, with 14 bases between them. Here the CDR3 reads CASSLTGQTSSYNEQFF. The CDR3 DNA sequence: TGTGCCAGCAGCTTAACAGGACAGACAAGCTCCTACAATGAGCAGTTCTTC.

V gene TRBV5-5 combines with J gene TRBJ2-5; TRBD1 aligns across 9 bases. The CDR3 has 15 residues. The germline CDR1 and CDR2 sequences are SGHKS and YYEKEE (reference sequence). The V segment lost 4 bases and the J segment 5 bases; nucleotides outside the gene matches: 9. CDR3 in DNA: TGTGCCAGCAGCCGGCCGGACAGGGGTGAGGAGACCCAGTACTTC. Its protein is CASSRPDRGEETQYF. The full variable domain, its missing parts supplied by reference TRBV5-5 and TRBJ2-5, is DAGVTQSPTHLIKTRGQQVTLRCSPISGHKSVSWYQQVLGQGPQFIFQYYEKEERGRGNFPDRFSARQFPNYSSELNVNALLLGDSALYLCASSRPDRGEETQYFGPGTRLLVL.

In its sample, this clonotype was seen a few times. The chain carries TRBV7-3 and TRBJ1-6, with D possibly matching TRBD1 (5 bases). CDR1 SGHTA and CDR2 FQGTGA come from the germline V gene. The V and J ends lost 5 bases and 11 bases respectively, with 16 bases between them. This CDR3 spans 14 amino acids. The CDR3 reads CASSPSGGGTPLHF. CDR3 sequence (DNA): TGTGCCAGCAGCCCCTCGGGGGGTGGGACACCCCTCCACTTT.

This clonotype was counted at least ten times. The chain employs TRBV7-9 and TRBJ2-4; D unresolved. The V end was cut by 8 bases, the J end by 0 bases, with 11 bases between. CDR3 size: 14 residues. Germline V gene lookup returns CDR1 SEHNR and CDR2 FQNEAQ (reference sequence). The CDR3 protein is CASGNTVAKNIQYF. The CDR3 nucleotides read TGTGCCAGCGGGAACACGGTAGCCAAAAACATTCAGTACTTC.